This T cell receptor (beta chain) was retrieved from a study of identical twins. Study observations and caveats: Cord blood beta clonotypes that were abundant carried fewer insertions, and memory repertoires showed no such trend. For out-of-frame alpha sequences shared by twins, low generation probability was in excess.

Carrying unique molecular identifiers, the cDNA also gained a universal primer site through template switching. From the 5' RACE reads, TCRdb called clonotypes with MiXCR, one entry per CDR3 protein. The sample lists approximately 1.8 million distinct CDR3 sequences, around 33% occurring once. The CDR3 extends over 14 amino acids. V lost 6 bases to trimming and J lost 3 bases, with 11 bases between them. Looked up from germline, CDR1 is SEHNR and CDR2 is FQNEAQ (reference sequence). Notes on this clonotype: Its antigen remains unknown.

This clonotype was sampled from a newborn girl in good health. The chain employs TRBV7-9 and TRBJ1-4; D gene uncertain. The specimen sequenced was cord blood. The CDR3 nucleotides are TGTGCCAGCAGTTCCGGGGTAGCTAATGAAAAACTGTTTTTT. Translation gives CASSSGVANEKLFF.